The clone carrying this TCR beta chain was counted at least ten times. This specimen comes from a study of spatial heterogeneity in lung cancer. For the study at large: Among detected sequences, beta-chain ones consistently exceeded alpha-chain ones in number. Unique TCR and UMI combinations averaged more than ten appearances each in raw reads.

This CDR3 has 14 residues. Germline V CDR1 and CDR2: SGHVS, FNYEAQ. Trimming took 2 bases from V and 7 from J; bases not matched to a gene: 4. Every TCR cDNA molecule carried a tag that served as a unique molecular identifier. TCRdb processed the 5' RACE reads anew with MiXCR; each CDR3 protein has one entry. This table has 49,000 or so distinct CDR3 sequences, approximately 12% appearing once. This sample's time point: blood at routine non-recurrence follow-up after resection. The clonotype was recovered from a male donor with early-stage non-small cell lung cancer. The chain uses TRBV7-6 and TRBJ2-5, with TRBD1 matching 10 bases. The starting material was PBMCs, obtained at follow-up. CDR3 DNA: TGTGCCAGCAGCTTAAATCGGGACAGGGGGACCCAGTACTTC. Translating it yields CASSLNRDRGTQYF.